This TCR beta chain was sequenced during a study of post-analysis software for immune sequencing data. Study-level points and caveats: About five TRBV segments appeared more often in patients than in controls, and TRBV5-6, TRBV5-1 and TRBV20-1 were among these.

Points on this clonotype: Its antigen is not identified.

V shed 4 bases and J 0 bases; nucleotides not matched to a gene: 8. This CDR3 has 17 residues. The germline gives CDR1 SGDLS, CDR2 YYNGEE. Unique molecular identifiers featured in each of the TCR beta cDNA libraries. Using its own MiXCR run on the PCR reads, TCRdb lists one record per CDR3 protein. In the table there are about 680,000 distinct CDR3 sequences, approximately 59% of which are singletons. V and J are TRBV9 and TRBJ2-1; 9 bases map to TRBD2. The sequenced sample was blood. The origin of this receptor is a girl aged 2 to 9 with multiple sclerosis. Here the CDR3 DNA reads TGTGCCAGCAGCACCGGACTAGCGATCAGCTCCTACAATGAGCAGTTCTTC. Translation: CASSTGLAISSYNEQFF.